A single sample gave rise to the 20 T cell receptor beta chains below, sequenced in a study of shared clonotypes between healthy human individuals. This table comes from immunoSEQ multiplex PCR, and its TCRdb copy is limited to in-frame clones, with some not included. This table holds more than 1 million clones, around 82% found once. Sample: memory CD4+ T cells from PBMCs. Subset of the sample: CD45RA-negative fraction. Receptors were obtained from a young man in good health. Some clones in this sample may be carry-over from other donors' samples.

The genes are TRBV6-6 and TRBJ1-5, with 8 bases aligning to TRBD1. The germline V gene encodes CDR1 MNHNY and CDR2 SVGAGI (reference sequence). Unmatched junction bases numbered 5, after V lost 4 bases and J lost 0 bases. The CDR3 runs to 16 residues. The CDR3 nucleotides read TGTGCCAGCAGTTCCGGGACAGGCCTTAGCAATCAGCCCCAGCATTTT. This gives the protein CASSSGTGLSNQPQHF.

This clone has a handful of counts. The rearrangement joins TRBV5-6 to TRBJ2-1, with TRBD2 matching 11 bases. The CDR3 length is 15 residues. Per the germline V gene, CDR1 is SGHDT and CDR2 is YYEEEE. Losses at the gene ends were 3 bases for V and 6 bases for J; bases not matched to a gene: 5. The CDR3 coding sequence is TGTGCCAGCAGCTACGGACTAGCGGGCCTCAATGAGCAGTTCTTC. Its protein product is CASSYGLAGLNEQFF.

The V call is TRBV6-5, the J call TRBJ2-1, with 15 bases matching TRBD2. V lost 4 bases to trimming and J lost 8 bases; unmatched junction nucleotides: 6. CDR1 and CDR2 from the germline V gene are MNHEY and SVGAGI. The CDR3 is 16 residues long. CDR3 region: CASSFRTSGRGYEQFF. The CDR3 coding sequence is TGTGCCAGCAGTTTCCGGACTAGCGGGAGGGGGTATGAGCAGTTCTTC.

With regard to this clone: The same CDR3 can be traced to other DNA sequences in this sample. This chain joins TRBV7-2 and TRBJ1-3; D gene unclear. Between the trimmed V and J ends, which lost 3 bases and 1 base, there was a span of 1 base. Germline V gene sequence: CDR1 SGHTA, CDR2 FQGNSA. This CDR3 comprises 12 residues. CDR3 nucleotides: TGTGCCAGCAGCTTTTCTGGAAACACCATATATTTT. Its protein product is CASSFSGNTIYF.

V usage is TRBV6-6 and J usage is TRBJ1-1; 7 bases line up with TRBD1. The CDR3 contains 15 residues. Trimming removed 2 bases from V and 6 bases from J; junction bases left unmatched: 9. Germline lookup yields CDR1 MNHNY and CDR2 SVGAGI (reference sequence). CDR3 in DNA: TGTGCCAGCAGTTACCTCCATTGGGACAGACCTGAAGCTTTCTTT. Residues: CASSYLHWDRPEAFF.

The chain joins TRBV28 to TRBJ1-1; D is ambiguous. Trimming removed 1 base from V and 7 bases from J, with 4 bases in between. Germline CDR1 MDHEN, CDR2 SYDVKM. This CDR3 region has 11 residues. CDR3 in DNA: TGTGCCAGCAGTTTATACGGTGAAGCTTTCTTT. This codes for CASSLYGEAFF. Complete variable domain (other parts from reference TRBV28 and TRBJ1-1): DVKVTQSSRYLVKRTGEKVFLECVQDMDHENMFWYRQDPGLGLRLIYFSYDVKMKEKGDIPEGYSVSREKKERFSLILESASTNQTSMYLCASSLYGEAFFGQGTRLTVV.

The J gene is TRBJ1-5, the V gene TRBV5-6; no clear D. Germline V gives CDR1 SGHDT, CDR2 YYEEEE. The CDR3 sequence is 14 residues long. V gave up 2 bases and J gave up 5 bases, with 11 bases separating them. The CDR3 spells CASSLRVGHQPQHF. CDR3 sequence (DNA): TGTGCCAGCAGCTTACGGGTCGGCCATCAGCCCCAGCATTTT. The whole variable domain, remainder taken from reference TRBV5-6 and TRBJ1-5, is DAGVTQSPTHLIKTRGQQVTLRCSPKSGHDTVSWYQQALGQGPQFIFQYYEEEERQRGNFPDRFSGHQFPNYSSELNVNALLLGDSALYLCASSLRVGHQPQHFGDGTRLSIL.

The genes are TRBV6-1 and TRBJ1-4; D perhaps matches TRBD1 (5 bases). Deletions cut 10 bases from V and 2 bases from J, with 14 bases between. CDR3 length: 14 amino acids. Germline-derived CDR1 and CDR2 are MNHNS and SASEGT. The CDR3: CAIQGWGTNEKLFF. CDR3 DNA sequence: TGTGCCATCCAGGGATGGGGGACTAATGAAAAACTGTTTTTT.

This chain connects TRBV7-2 to TRBJ2-1; possible D gene TRBD2, 6 bases. The germline V and J ends were trimmed by 1 base and 0 bases, with 16 bases remaining between them. The germline V gene has CDR1 SGHTA and CDR2 FQGNSA. There are 18 residues in the CDR3. The CDR3 DNA sequence: TGTGCCAGCAGCTTAGACGGATGGGCGGGGAGCTCCTACAATGAGCAGTTCTTC. Translating gives CASSLDGWAGSSYNEQFF.

The chain combines TRBV5-6 with TRBJ2-1; TRBD1 might be the D (5 bases). Germline CDR1 and CDR2: SGHDT and YYEEEE. Between the trimmed V and J ends, which lost 1 base and 5 bases, there was a span of 16 bases. The CDR3 runs 16 residues. CDR3 in DNA: TGTGCCAGCAGCTTGTTTGGGTTTTGGGGCAACAATGAGCAGTTCTTC. It codes for CASSLFGFWGNNEQFF.

The chain is built from TRBV5-6 and TRBJ2-7; D possibly matches TRBD1 or TRBD2 (5 bases each). Germline CDR1 SGHDT, CDR2 YYEEEE. V lost 3 bases, J lost 10 bases, and 20 bases lay in between. This CDR3 comprises 14 residues. CDR3: CASSSTRPLGAQYF. CDR3 coding DNA: TGTGCCAGCAGCTCCACCAGGCCCCTCGGGGCCCAGTACTTC.

The chain links TRBV11-1 to TRBJ2-7; possibly TRBD1 for D (7 bases). There are 14 residues in the CDR3. V dropped 5 bases and J dropped 4 bases, with 15 bases sitting between them. Germline V gene data show CDR1 as SGHAT and CDR2 as FQDESV (reference sequence). CDR3 loop: CASSPRQGGYEQYF. CDR3 nucleotides: TGTGCCAGCAGCCCCCGACAGGGAGGATACGAGCAGTACTTC.

The V gene is TRBV19, the J gene TRBJ1-5, with D maybe TRBD1 (6 bases). The ends were cut back, 5 bases at V and 3 bases at J, with 14 bases in the middle. Germline V CDR1 and CDR2: LNHDA, SQIVND (reference sequence). The CDR3 is 15 residues long. DNA for the CDR3: TGTGCCAGTAGTGCAGGATCAGGGGACAATCAGCCCCAGCATTTT. Translating it yields CASSAGSGDNQPQHF.

In this sample, this clone turned up a few times. The chain uses TRBV4-2 and TRBJ1-2; 9 bases map to TRBD1. After removal of 4 bases from V and 8 bases from J, the junction contained 5 bases not matched to a gene. Germline CDR1 LGHNA, CDR2 YNFKEQ. The CDR3 runs to 13 residues. Here the CDR3 DNA reads TGTGCCAGCAGCCCGGGACAGGGAGAGGGCTACACCTTC. This translates into CASSPGQGEGYTF.

Regarding this clone: A far larger clone differs by one base, so this is likely a read error. The rearrangement joins TRBV18 to TRBJ2-1, with TRBD2 matching 14 bases. Trimming removed 3 bases from V and 7 bases from J; junction bases left unmatched: 2. This CDR3 contains 15 residues. CDR1 and CDR2 (germline): KGHSH, LQKENI. The CDR3 coding sequence is TGTGCCAGCTCACCGGGACTAGCGGGAGAGAATGAGCAGTTCTTC. It is translated as CASSPGLAGENEQFF.

This chain joins TRBV2 and TRBJ2-7; 8 nucleotides align to TRBD2. V was pared by 6 bases and J by 11 bases, with 15 bases of the junction left unmatched. The CDR3 consists of 14 residues. The germline V gene has CDR1 SNHLY and CDR2 FYNNEI. The CDR3 DNA sequence: TGTGCCAGCAGCCTCCAACTAGCGGATCTGCTGAAGTACTTC. The encoded protein is CASSLQLADLLKYF.

The chain links TRBV6-5 to TRBJ2-2; TRBD2 matches 7 bases. CDR1 is MNHEY, CDR2 SVGAGI, per germline. The CDR3 spans 16 residues. The V segment lost 4 bases and the J segment 0 bases; nucleotides outside the gene matches: 5. The CDR3 loop reads CASSSSAGPNTGELFF. The CDR3 bases are TGTGCCAGCAGTTCGTCAGCGGGGCCGAACACCGGGGAGCTGTTTTTT.

The gene calls are TRBV28 and TRBJ2-5; 11 bases are shared with TRBD2. The J call may be mistaken, given a closer DNA end match to TRBJ2-7. This CDR3 spans 15 amino acids. CDR1 and CDR2 from the germline V gene are MDHEN and SYDVKM. The chain's CDR3 is CASSSLAGGPYEQYF. CDR3 in DNA: TGTGCCAGCAGTTCATTAGCGGGAGGGCCTTACGAGCAGTACTTC.

The chain recombines TRBV6-5 with TRBJ2-7; 9 nucleotides agree with TRBD1. V shed 6 bases and J 0 bases; nucleotides not matched to a gene: 3. The CDR3 has 14 residues. The germline CDR1 and CDR2 sequences are MNHEY and SVGAGI. CDR3 in amino acids: CASRTQGASYEQYF. The CDR3 DNA sequence: TGTGCCAGCAGAACACAGGGGGCCTCCTACGAGCAGTACTTC.

The CDR3 DNA is TGTGCCAGCAGCCCATGGACAGGGCACGAAAAACTGTTTTTT. Its translation is CASSPWTGHEKLFF. The chain is built from TRBV7-6 and TRBJ1-4; TRBD1 matches 8 bases. The V and J ends lost 5 bases and 8 bases, in that order; junction bases with no gene match: 7. CDR3 length: 14 residues. Germline CDR1 and CDR2: SGHVS and FNYEAQ. The variable domain in full, with the rest retrieved from reference TRBV7-6 and TRBJ1-4, is GAGVSQSPRYKVTKRGQDVALRCDPISGHVSLYWYRQALGQGPEFLTYFNYEAQQDKSGLPNDRFSAERPEGSISTLTIQRTEQRDSAMYRCASSPWTGHEKLFFGSGTQLSVL.